Given below is one TCR beta chain in context. Original methodology: Amplification of reference gene primers provided the estimated nucleated cell counts. The protocol was immunoSEQ multiplex PCR, while the TCRdb copy is restricted to in-frame clones and leaves out a portion. The DNA was the basis for D and trimming; V, J and clone size are from that table. The sample gives about 230,000 clones, approximately 83% of which show up once; roughly 7.4% is in the top ten. These data are taken from a study of blood T cell repertoires in COVID-19. Study details: Samples of COVID-19 (acute and convalescent) were obtained from the United States, Italy and Spain.

Material for sequencing was peripheral blood. The receptor's source is a woman in her fifties or sixties with acute or convalescent COVID-19.

The DNA for the CDR3 is TGTGCCAGCTCACCAGAGAGGGGACTAGCGAGGTTGGGGCAGTACTTC. Protein: CASSPERGLARLGQYF. V usage is TRBV18 and J usage is TRBJ2-7, with TRBD2 matching over 10 bases. Germline CDR1 is KGHSH and CDR2 is LQKENI. This CDR3 comprises 16 residues. Germline trimming cut 2 bases from V and 9 bases from J; bases unmatched to any gene: 13.